This passage covers 18 T cell receptor beta chains from one sample sequenced in a study of T cells in Graves' hyperthyroidism and ophthalmopathy. It was RNA transcripts that yielded the amplified TCR beta CDR3 regions. HTBI primers were employed in a first-round RT-PCR of the TCR CDR3. From the multiplex PCR reads, TCRdb called clonotypes with MiXCR, one entry per CDR3 protein. The sample lists around 340,000 distinct CDR3 sequences; roughly 23% were seen once. Material for sequencing was blood. The receptors come from a woman aged 50 to 60 with Graves' hyperthyroidism.

This clonotype was seen at least ten times. J is TRBJ1-4 and V is TRBV5-1; 8 nucleotides match TRBD1. Germline values: CDR1 SGHRS, CDR2 YFSETQ. After removal of 5 bases from V and 2 bases from J, the junction contained 2 bases not matched to a gene. The CDR3 is 14 amino acids. The CDR3 spells CASSPGGTNEKLFF. Written as DNA, the CDR3 is TGCGCCAGCAGTCCAGGGGGCACTAATGAAAAACTGTTTTTT.

This clonotype appeared many times. V gene TRBV27 combines with J gene TRBJ1-4; perhaps TRBD1 as D (5 bases). The ends were cut back, 3 bases at V and 8 bases at J, with 13 bases in the middle. Germline lookup yields CDR1 MNHEY and CDR2 SMNVEV (reference sequence). This CDR3 has 14 amino acids. This CDR3 is CASSLGLEEEKLFF. The CDR3 DNA is TGTGCCAGCAGTTTGGGGCTAGAGGAGGAAAAACTGTTTTTT.

A word on this clonotype: The junction shows a germline mismatch at one end, possibly a read error. V usage is TRBV18 and J usage is TRBJ1-6; D not resolved. This CDR3 is 15 amino acids long. Germline V gene sequence: CDR1 KGHSH, CDR2 LQKENI. The CDR3 DNA is TGTGCCAGCTCATCCGGAATGTCCTATAATCCACCCCTCCACTTT. It yields the protein CASSSGMSYNPPLHF.

The gene calls are TRBV19 and TRBJ1-3, with D perhaps TRBD1 (6 bases). Per germline, CDR1 LNHDA and CDR2 SQIVND (reference sequence). This CDR3 spans 14 amino acids. Trimming left V 8 bases short and J 0 bases short, with 11 bases between. The CDR3: CASVTGSSGNTIYF. The CDR3, as DNA: TGTGCCAGTGTAACAGGGAGCTCTGGAAACACCATATATTTT.

This clonotype appeared a single time. This rearrangement joins TRBV7-6 to TRBJ1-1, with D perhaps TRBD1 (5 bases). The CDR3 is made up of 15 amino acids. Trimming left V 3 bases short and J 8 bases short, with 19 bases between. Germline CDR1 and CDR2: SGHVS and FNYEAQ. CDR3 protein: CASSLRRDSKLEAFF. The CDR3 DNA reads TGTGCCAGCAGCTTGAGACGGGACTCCAAATTAGAAGCTTTCTTT.

This clonotype came up many times. The gene calls are TRBV20-1 and TRBJ2-1, with D perhaps given as TRBD1 or TRBD2 (5 bases each). The CDR3 has 15 residues. Deletions cut 0 bases from V and 0 bases from J, with 9 bases between. Germline V lookup: CDR1 DFQATT, CDR2 SNEGSKA (reference sequence). DNA of the CDR3: TGCAGTGCTAGAGATCCCGGGACCTCCTACAATGAGCAGTTCTTC. Translated: CSARDPGTSYNEQFF.

V gene TRBV7-2 combines with J gene TRBJ2-1; 7 nucleotides line up with TRBD2. CDR1 and CDR2 from the germline V gene are SGHTA and FQGNSA. The junction had 9 bases not matched to a gene; V was cut back by 5 bases and J by 8 bases. This CDR3 contains 14 residues. The CDR3 region has the DNA TGTGCCAGCAGCCGTATAGGACTAGGAGATGAGCAGTTCTTC. Its protein product is CASSRIGLGDEQFF.

In its sample, this clonotype was seen a few times. A single base separates this from a much larger clone, so it may be a read error. CDR3 loop: CASDLGSRPYNEQFF. DNA for the CDR3: TGTGCTAGTGATTTGGGGTCGCGACCCTACAATGAGCAGTTCTTC. The genes are TRBV12-5 and TRBJ2-1; no clear D. The germline V gene has CDR1 LGHNT and CDR2 FRNRAP. The CDR3 is made up of 15 amino acids.

Many counts were recorded for this clonotype. The V gene is TRBV3-1, the J gene TRBJ1-1, with 8 bases lining up with TRBD1. The V and J ends lost 6 bases and 4 bases, in that order; junction bases with no gene match: 13. The length of the CDR3 is 16 residues. Per the germline V gene, CDR1 is LGHDT and CDR2 is YNNKEL (reference sequence). CDR3 DNA sequence: TGTGCCAGCAGTCTCGGACAGGGATTGGGTTTCACTGAAGCTTTCTTT. This codes for CASSLGQGLGFTEAFF.

The chain is built from TRBV15 and TRBJ1-2; 8 positions agree with TRBD1. The V segment lost 2 bases and the J segment 4 bases; nucleotides outside the gene matches: 3. The CDR3 is made up of 14 amino acids. Germline CDR1 is LNHNV and CDR2 is YYDKDF (reference sequence). Here the CDR3 reads CATSRSTGGYGYTF. CDR3 bases: TGTGCCACCAGCAGATCAACAGGGGGCTATGGCTACACCTTC.

The chain links TRBV7-9 to TRBJ2-1; 7 nucleotides agree with TRBD2. The CDR3 is 18 amino acids. Germline V lookup: CDR1 SEHNR, CDR2 FQNEAQ (reference sequence). V trimming: 4 bases; J trimming: 2 bases; junction bases outside the gene matches: 14. In nucleotides, the CDR3 is TGTGCCAGCAGCTCAACATTTACCACTAGCGTAGCCTACAATGAGCAGTTCTTC. It specifies CASSSTFTTSVAYNEQFF.

This clonotype was picked up a small number of times. V is TRBV12-3 or TRBV12-4 and J is TRBJ1-2; TRBD1 matches at 9 bases. The J segment lost 7 bases and the V segment lost 7 bases, leaving 10 bases of the junction unmatched. The CDR3 sequence is 14 residues long. The CDR3 DNA follows: TGTGCCAGCACCAAAACAGGGGGCGCGAGTGGCTACACCTTC. It is translated as CASTKTGGASGYTF.

This clonotype was found many times. J is TRBJ2-2 and V is TRBV28, with D unresolved. Per the germline V gene, CDR1 is MDHEN and CDR2 is SYDVKM. V gave up 6 bases and J gave up 2 bases, with 7 bases separating them. CDR3 length: 13 amino acids. In nucleotides, the CDR3 is TGTGCCAGCAGCTTAGCTAACACCGGGGAGCTGTTTTTT. It is translated as CASSLANTGELFF.

This chain connects TRBV6-1 to TRBJ2-7; 10 positions match TRBD2. The CDR3 contains 13 residues. Trimming at V came to 6 bases and at J to 4 bases, leaving 3 bases not matched to a gene. The germline CDR1 and CDR2 sequences are MNHNS and SASEGT. CDR3 protein: CASRLAGDYEQYF. CDR3 sequence (DNA): TGTGCCAGCAGGCTAGCGGGGGATTACGAGCAGTACTTC.

In its sample, this clonotype was seen many times. The chain carries TRBV12-3 or TRBV12-4 and TRBJ1-2; D not resolved. This CDR3 has 13 amino acids. With 5 bases removed from V and 5 bases from J, the gap between germline ends came to 12 bases. The CDR3 DNA sequence: TGTGCCAGCAGTCCCCTGGAGACTTATGGCTACACCTTC. Its protein product is CASSPLETYGYTF.

V and J are TRBV11-2 and TRBJ2-6; D is perhaps TRBD1 (5 bases). The CDR3 is 17 residues long. Germline V gene data show CDR1 as SGHAT and CDR2 as FQNNGV. Trimming stripped 2 bases from V and 0 bases from J, with 11 bases between. CDR3 DNA: TGTGCCAGCAGCTTACAGGGATACAGCTCTGGGGCCAACGTCCTGACTTTC. It translates to CASSLQGYSSGANVLTF.

This clonotype has ten or more counts. The V and J genes are TRBV11-2 and TRBJ2-3; TRBD2 matches at 12 bases. The V gene's germline CDR1 is SGHAT and CDR2 FQNNGV. With V trimmed by 1 base and J by 4 bases, 6 bases remained unmatched. The CDR3 length is 17 residues. The CDR3 coding sequence is TGTGCCAGCAGCTTAGGCGCGACTAGCGGGGGACCAGATACGCAGTATTTT. It encodes CASSLGATSGGPDTQYF.

Only a few counts were recorded for this clonotype. The chain couples TRBV6-1 to TRBJ2-7; 10 bases are shared with TRBD2. The germline gives CDR1 MNHNS, CDR2 SASEGT. V was pared by 6 bases and J by 6 bases, with 5 bases of the junction left unmatched. This CDR3 spans 13 amino acids. CDR3 bases: TGTGCCAGCAGCCAGGGACTAGCGTTCGAGCAGTACTTC. As protein: CASSQGLAFEQYF.